The 27 T cell receptor beta chains below were found in one sample sequenced in a study of beta chain features in type 1 diabetes. Expressed TCRB transcripts were sequenced, since all the RNA that had been isolated was reverse transcribed. Only in-frame clones appear in the TCRdb table, and some are missing; sequencing was by immunoSEQ multiplex PCR. This sample has under 450,000 clones, with roughly 13% found just once. Sequenced sample: naive CD4+ T cells from blood. Every receptor here comes from a man under 40 in good health.

A few counts support this clone. V is TRBV7-2 and J is TRBJ2-3; 8 nucleotides agree with TRBD2. Germline V gives CDR1 SGHTA, CDR2 FQGNSA. Losses at the gene ends were 7 bases for V and 3 bases for J; bases not matched to a gene: 3. CDR3 length: 13 residues. CDR3 region: CASKTGGTDTQYF. DNA for the CDR3: TGTGCCAGCAAGACGGGGGGGACAGATACGCAGTATTTT.

This chain joins TRBV27 and TRBJ2-5; D might be TRBD1 or TRBD2, each matching 6 bases. The CDR3 totals 17 residues. With 4 bases removed from V and 4 bases from J, the gap between germline ends came to 22 bases. Germline V gene sequence: CDR1 MNHEY, CDR2 SMNVEV (reference sequence). CDR3 sequence (DNA): TGTGCCAGCAGTTCCATCACCGGGGGCAGGGCGCGAGAGACCCAGTACTTC. It codes for CASSSITGGRARETQYF.

This clone was detected a few times. This rearrangement joins TRBV29-1 to TRBJ1-2; the match to TRBD1 covers 8 bases. Germline V gene data show CDR1 as SQVTM and CDR2 as ANQGSEA. With 7 bases clipped from V and 3 bases from J, the junction kept 7 bases outside the gene matches. This CDR3 is built from 13 residues. The CDR3, as DNA: TGCAGCGCCCGACAGGGGTCGGACTATGGCTACACCTTC. Residues: CSARQGSDYGYTF.

This clone was seen a handful of times. V gene TRBV19 combines with J gene TRBJ2-1; D gene ambiguous. Trimming shortened V by 0 bases and J by 1 base, and 13 bases separated the two germline ends. Germline V gene lookup returns CDR1 LNHDA and CDR2 SQIVND (reference sequence). The CDR3 totals 17 residues. The CDR3 loop is CASSIDLSLGSYNEQFF. The CDR3 DNA reads as TGTGCCAGTAGTATAGATCTCTCCTTGGGGTCCTACAATGAGCAGTTCTTC.

The CDR3 sequence is CASSMYRDRVNNEQFF. The CDR3 DNA reads TGTGCCAGCAGCATGTACCGGGACAGGGTAAACAATGAGCAGTTCTTC. The chain employs TRBV11-3 and TRBJ2-1; TRBD1 agrees at 9 bases. Germline values: CDR1 SGHNT, CDR2 YENEEA. Unmatched junction bases numbered 10, after V lost 5 bases and J lost 5 bases. This CDR3 comprises 16 residues.

This clone was seen a few times. This chain links TRBV29-1 with TRBJ2-7; 9 nucleotides align to TRBD1. The CDR3 length is 11 residues. Germline V gene data show CDR1 as SQVTM and CDR2 as ANQGSEA. V was pared by 7 bases and J by 5 bases, with 3 bases of the junction left unmatched. The CDR3: CSGTGANEQYF. The CDR3 bases are TGCAGCGGGACAGGGGCCAACGAGCAGTACTTC.

The rearrangement uses TRBV4-2 and TRBJ2-1; the D gene is possibly TRBD2 (5 bases). The CDR3 totals 14 residues. Germline V gives CDR1 LGHNA, CDR2 YNFKEQ. The germline V and J ends were trimmed by 0 bases and 6 bases, with 9 bases remaining between them. CDR3 nucleotides: TGTGCCAGCAGCCAAGATTTTAGCGCCAATGAGCAGTTCTTC. Translating it yields CASSQDFSANEQFF.

This clone turned up a few times. The rearrangement joins TRBV7-2 to TRBJ2-5; 11 bases are shared with TRBD2. The CDR3 covers 15 residues. The V gene's germline CDR1 is SGHTA and CDR2 FQGNSA. V gave up 2 bases and J gave up 5 bases; unmatched junction bases: 4. The CDR3 nucleotides are TGTGCCAGCAGCTTAAGACTAGCGGGGTCGGAGACCCAGTACTTC. This encodes CASSLRLAGSETQYF.

This clone showed up just a few times. The genes are TRBV27 and TRBJ1-4; D unclear. Germline assignment: CDR1 MNHEY and CDR2 SMNVEV (reference sequence). This CDR3 spans 16 amino acids. V gave up 0 bases and J gave up 5 bases, with 13 bases separating them. The CDR3 region is CASSLSFSNRNEKLFF. CDR3 sequence (DNA): TGTGCCAGCAGTTTATCGTTCAGTAATCGAAATGAAAAACTGTTTTTT. The full variable domain, completed using reference TRBV27 and TRBJ1-4, is EAQVTQNPRYLITVTGKKLTVTCSQNMNHEYMSWYRQDPGLGLRQIYYSMNVEVTDKGDVPEGYKVSRKEKRNFPLILESPSPNQTSLYFCASSLSFSNRNEKLFFGSGTQLSVL.

This chain joins TRBV7-9 and TRBJ2-1, with a tentative D call TRBD1 (6 bases). V lost 1 base to trimming and J lost 7 bases, with 11 bases between them. This CDR3 contains 14 residues. Germline CDR1 is SEHNR and CDR2 is FQNEAQ (reference sequence). CDR3 in amino acids: CASSLEGQSNEQFF. In DNA, the CDR3 is TGTGCCAGCAGCTTAGAAGGACAGTCGAATGAGCAGTTCTTC.

The chain employs TRBV29-1 and TRBJ1-1, with 8 bases aligning to TRBD1. The germline CDR1 and CDR2 sequences are SQVTM and ANQGSEA. The CDR3 has 10 amino acids. V shed 5 bases and J 12 bases; nucleotides not matched to a gene: 5. The CDR3 DNA follows: TGCAGCGTTCCCGGACAGGGATCTTTCTTT. It encodes CSVPGQGSFF. The variable domain in full, with the rest retrieved from reference TRBV29-1 and TRBJ1-1, is SAVISQKPSRDICQRGTSLTIQCQVDSQVTMMFWYRQQPGQSLTLIATANQGSEATYESGFVIDKFPISRPNLTFSTLTVSNMSPEDSSIYLCSVPGQGSFFGQGTRLTVV.

This clone was found a few times. V and J are TRBV9 and TRBJ2-5; TRBD2 agrees at 14 bases. V was clipped by 8 bases and J by 4 bases; unmatched bases: 7. The germline CDR1 and CDR2 sequences are SGDLS and YYNGEE. The CDR3 has 15 residues. The CDR3 region is CASSSGTSGGETQYF. The CDR3 DNA is TGTGCCAGTTCGTCGGGGACTAGCGGGGGAGAGACCCAGTACTTC.

The chain joins TRBV30 to TRBJ2-1; 8 nucleotides match TRBD2. The CDR3 consists of 14 residues. J lost 7 bases, V lost 1 base, and 6 bases had no gene match. Germline CDR1 GTSNPN, CDR2 SVGIG (reference sequence). The CDR3 region is CAWSGGLEVNEQFF. CDR3 DNA sequence: TGTGCCTGGAGTGGGGGACTAGAGGTAAATGAGCAGTTCTTC.

This clone showed up just a few times. This chain joins TRBV14 and TRBJ2-5; D unresolved. This CDR3 is built from 14 residues. Trimming removed 0 bases from V and 1 base from J, with 6 bases in between. Germline assignment: CDR1 SGHDN and CDR2 FVKESK. The CDR3 protein is CASSQDLGQETQYF. The CDR3 coding sequence is TGTGCCAGCAGCCAAGATCTGGGCCAAGAGACCCAGTACTTC.

This clone turned up a few times. The rearrangement links TRBV20-1 to TRBJ2-4, with D unresolved. This CDR3 is built from 11 residues. V lost 4 bases and J 2 bases, leaving 3 bases between the germline ends. CDR1 and CDR2 (germline): DFQATT, SNEGSKA (reference sequence). The CDR3 sequence is CSAITKNIQYF. Written as DNA, the CDR3 is TGCAGTGCTATAACCAAAAACATTCAGTACTTC.

This clone was seen a few times. Other DNA sequences in the same sample also yield this CDR3. The rearrangement joins TRBV20-1 to TRBJ2-3; D ambiguous. Between the trimmed V and J ends, which lost 6 bases and 5 bases, there was a span of 0 bases. From germline, CDR1 is DFQATT and CDR2 SNEGSKA (reference sequence). This CDR3 is 8 amino acids long. The CDR3 nucleotides read TGCAGTGCAGATACGCAGTATTTT. Translating it yields CSADTQYF.

There are a few counts of this clone. CDR3 DNA: TGTGCCAGTAGTATGAGGAGGGGAAGCAATCAGCCCCAGCATTTT. This gives the protein CASSMRRGSNQPQHF. V usage is TRBV19 and J usage is TRBJ1-5; D is possibly TRBD1 (5 bases). V was trimmed by 3 bases and J by 1 base, leaving 10 bases between them. Per germline, CDR1 LNHDA and CDR2 SQIVND (reference sequence). The CDR3 sequence is 15 residues long.

This chain links TRBV15 with TRBJ2-5; D remains ambiguous. Per the germline V gene, CDR1 is LNHNV and CDR2 is YYDKDF (reference sequence). The CDR3 totals 13 residues. With 0 bases removed from V and 12 bases from J, the gap between germline ends came to 14 bases. CDR3 region: CATSREHSAPEYF. In DNA, the CDR3 is TGTGCCACCAGCAGAGAGCACTCGGCCCCCGAGTACTTC.

This clone came up a few times. V gene TRBV7-3 combines with J gene TRBJ2-2; 14 nucleotides line up with TRBD2. CDR3 size: 15 residues. Germline CDR1 reads SGHTA; CDR2 reads FQGTGA. Trimming cost V 2 bases and J 8 bases; bases outside gene matches: 1. CDR3 loop: CASSLGTSGRGELFF. CDR3 DNA sequence: TGTGCCAGCAGCTTAGGGACTAGCGGGAGAGGGGAGCTGTTTTTT.

The rearrangement links TRBV11-2 to TRBJ2-2, with 9 nucleotides matching TRBD2. Unmatched junction bases numbered 3, after V lost 5 bases and J lost 5 bases. In germline, CDR1 is SGHAT, CDR2 FQNNGV. The CDR3 totals 14 residues. The CDR3 DNA sequence: TGTGCCAGCAGCCTTCTAGCGGGAACCGGGGAGCTGTTTTTT. It translates to CASSLLAGTGELFF.

The rearrangement links TRBV30 to TRBJ2-3, with 10 bases matching TRBD1. The V segment lost 5 bases and the J segment 6 bases; nucleotides outside the gene matches: 2. The CDR3 covers 12 residues. Germline CDR1 and CDR2: GTSNPN and SVGIG (reference sequence). The CDR3 is CAWGTGADTQYF. Written as DNA, the CDR3 is TGTGCCTGGGGGACAGGGGCGGATACGCAGTATTTT. Supplemented by reference TRBV30 and TRBJ2-3, the full variable domain reads SQTIHQWPATLVQPVGSPLSLECTVEGTSNPNLYWYRQAAGRGLQLLFYSVGIGQISSEVPQNLSASRPQDRQFILSSKKLLLSDSGFYLCAWGTGADTQYFGPGTRLTVL.

This chain links TRBV25-1 with TRBJ2-3; D is ambiguous. This CDR3 is 14 amino acids long. Germline lookup yields CDR1 MGHDK and CDR2 SYGVNS. Between the trimmed V and J ends, which lost 2 bases and 2 bases, there was a span of 8 bases. CDR3 coding DNA: TGTGCCAGCAGTGAAAGGCAGTTCACAGATACGCAGTATTTT. This gives the protein CASSERQFTDTQYF. The complete variable domain, with remaining parts taken from reference TRBV25-1 and TRBJ2-3, reads EADIYQTPRYLVIGTGKKITLECSQTMGHDKMYWYQQDPGMELHLIHYSYGVNSTEKGDLSSESTVSRIRTEHFPLTLESARPSHTSQYLCASSERQFTDTQYFGPGTRLTVL.

This CDR3 is CASSERGRGSPLHF. The CDR3 DNA is TGCGCCAGCAGCGAAAGGGGGCGAGGTTCACCCCTCCACTTT. The V gene is TRBV4-3, the J gene TRBJ1-6; 7 nucleotides align to TRBD1. The CDR3 sequence is 14 residues long. Germline V CDR1 and CDR2: LGHNA, YSLEER. V shed 5 bases and J 9 bases; nucleotides not matched to a gene: 7.

This clone was seen a few times. The CDR3 reads CASSYRYKETQYF. Written as DNA, the CDR3 is TGTGCCAGCAGTTACCGCTACAAAGAGACCCAGTACTTC. The J gene is TRBJ2-5, the V gene TRBV6-5, with no clear D. CDR1 and CDR2 from the germline V gene are MNHEY and SVGAGI. CDR3 length equals 13 residues. V was cut by 2 bases and J by 3 bases, with 7 bases left in between.

This clone turned up a few times. The chain combines TRBV5-1 with TRBJ2-1; 10 bases match TRBD1. There are 14 residues in the CDR3. In germline, CDR1 is SGHRS, CDR2 YFSETQ. The V segment lost 4 bases and the J segment 7 bases; nucleotides outside the gene matches: 5. The CDR3: CASSPRTGGNEQFF. DNA of the CDR3: TGCGCCAGCAGCCCCAGGACAGGGGGTAATGAGCAGTTCTTC.

This chain uses TRBV4-1 with TRBJ1-4; the D is unclear. V was cut by 1 base and J by 0 bases, with 3 bases left in between. The CDR3 runs 14 residues. CDR1 and CDR2 from the germline V gene are MGHRA and YSYEKL. CDR3 nucleotides: TGCGCCAGCAGCCAAGGTACAACTAATGAAAAACTGTTTTTT. It codes for CASSQGTTNEKLFF.

The rearrangement joins TRBV9 to TRBJ2-5, with 9 bases aligning to TRBD2. Germline V CDR1 and CDR2: SGDLS, YYNGEE. V gave up 0 bases and J gave up 5 bases; unmatched junction bases: 8. This CDR3 comprises 16 residues. As DNA, the CDR3 is TGTGCCAGCAGCGTAGGGGTAGCGGGAGTACGGGAGACCCAGTACTTC. Translation: CASSVGVAGVRETQYF.